These 5 T cell receptor beta chains were all obtained from the same sample, sequenced in a study of human T cells and chemical hapten exposure. TCRdb itself ran the RACE reads through MiXCR, one entry per CDR3 protein. The sample shows roughly 180,000 distinct CDR3 sequences, about 14% of them seen only once. Time point noted: patch test 1, 2 weeks after DPC sensitization. As to treatment: therapeutic diphenylcyclopropenone sensitization with weekly scalp DPC. The specimen was whole blood, collected in connection with sensitization to the hapten diphenylcyclopropenone (DPC). These receptors came from a woman aged 30 to 39 with alopecia areata. Some clones in this sample may be carry-over from other donors' samples.

This clonotype was detected only a few times. The CDR3 nucleotides are TGTGCCAGCAGAAAACCCAACTCACCGTTGACTTTCTTT. It yields the protein CASRKPNSPLTFF. V usage is TRBV27 and J usage is TRBJ1-1; no definite D call. The CDR3 contains 13 residues. CDR1 is MNHEY and CDR2 is SMNVEV in the germline V gene (reference sequence). V lost 6 bases, J lost 12 bases, and 20 bases lay in between.

As to this clonotype: At one of its ends the junction is not consistent with the germline gene, which may arise from a read error. V usage is TRBV6-6 and J usage is TRBJ2-7; a weak D match, TRBD2 (7 bases). Germline V gives CDR1 MNHNY, CDR2 SVGAGI (reference sequence). The CDR3 consists of 13 residues. CDR3 region: CASSYVEGGPWHF. In DNA form, the CDR3 reads TGTGCCAGCAGTTACGTGGAGGGGGGGCCTTGGCACTTC.

The V call is TRBV4-2, the J call TRBJ1-1; the D gene is possibly TRBD1 (6 bases). The germline gives CDR1 LGHNA, CDR2 YNFKEQ. The CDR3 is 14 residues long. With 1 base removed from V and 8 bases from J, the gap between germline ends came to 14 bases. The CDR3 loop is CASSQARGNGEAFF. The CDR3 DNA is TGTGCCAGCAGCCAAGCCAGGGGAAATGGAGAAGCTTTCTTT.

J is TRBJ1-3 and V is TRBV28; D not certain. The CDR3 has 16 residues. With 3 bases removed from V and 0 bases from J, the gap between germline ends came to 12 bases. Germline values: CDR1 MDHEN, CDR2 SYDVKM. The CDR3 bases are TGTGCCAGCAGTTTCCTTAGGACCTTCTCTGGAAACACCATATATTTT. It codes for CASSFLRTFSGNTIYF.

This clonotype was seen only a few times. The rearrangement joins TRBV20-1 to TRBJ2-2; 9 bases map to TRBD2. V lost 4 bases and J lost 5; bases outside the gene matches: 8. The CDR3 is made up of 15 amino acids. Germline assignment: CDR1 DFQATT and CDR2 SNEGSKA (reference sequence). The CDR3 DNA sequence: TGCAGTGCTAAAGGGGTGAGCGGGAGGACCGGGGAGCTGTTTTTT. It yields the protein CSAKGVSGRTGELFF.